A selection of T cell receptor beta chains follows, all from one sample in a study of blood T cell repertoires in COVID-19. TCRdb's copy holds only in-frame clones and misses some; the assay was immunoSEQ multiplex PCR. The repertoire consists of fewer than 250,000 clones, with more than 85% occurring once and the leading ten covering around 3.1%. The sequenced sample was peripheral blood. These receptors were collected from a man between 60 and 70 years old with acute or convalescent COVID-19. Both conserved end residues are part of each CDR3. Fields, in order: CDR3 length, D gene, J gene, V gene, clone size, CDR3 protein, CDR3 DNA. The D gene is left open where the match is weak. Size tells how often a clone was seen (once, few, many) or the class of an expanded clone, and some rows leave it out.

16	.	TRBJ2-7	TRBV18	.	CASSGMTGEGSYEQYF	TGTGCCAGCTCAGGGATGACAGGGGAGGGCTCCTACGAGCAGTACTTC
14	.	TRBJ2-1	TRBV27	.	CASSPLGAYNEQFF	TGTGCCAGCAGCCCCCTTGGAGCCTACAATGAGCAGTTCTTC
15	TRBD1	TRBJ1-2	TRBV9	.	CASPRRQGEIYGYTF	TGTGCCAGCCCCCGGAGACAGGGAGAGATCTATGGCTACACCTTC
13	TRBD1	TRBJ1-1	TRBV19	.	CASNRGRNTEAFF	TGTGCCAGTAACAGGGGGAGGAACACTGAAGCTTTCTTT
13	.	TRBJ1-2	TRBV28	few	CASSFSARNGYTF	TGTGCCAGCAGTTTTTCCGCGCGTAATGGCTACACCTTC
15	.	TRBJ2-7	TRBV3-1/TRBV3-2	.	CASSPDVGGPYEQYF	TGTGCCAGCAGCCCGGACGTCGGGGGGCCTTACGAGCAGTACTTC
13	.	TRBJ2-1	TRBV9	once	CASSVAQYNEQFF	TGTGCCAGCAGCGTAGCACAGTACAATGAGCAGTTCTTC
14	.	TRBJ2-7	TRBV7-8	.	CASKGAGPTYEQYF	TGTGCCAGCAAAGGGGCGGGACCGACCTACGAGCAGTACTTC
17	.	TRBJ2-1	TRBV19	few	CASSMTSTPNLYNEQFF	TGTGCCAGTAGTATGACATCGACCCCCAACTTATACAATGAGCAGTTCTTC
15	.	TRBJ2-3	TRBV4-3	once	CASSQDSTGTDTQYF	TGCGCCAGCAGCCAAGATAGTACAGGCACAGATACGCAGTATTTT
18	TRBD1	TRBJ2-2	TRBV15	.	CATRDDFLGTGDTGELFF	TGTGCCACCAGAGATGACTTTCTGGGGACAGGGGACACCGGGGAGCTGTTTTTT
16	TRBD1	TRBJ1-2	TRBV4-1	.	CASSQIPTGLAYGYTF	TGCGCCAGCAGCCAAATCCCGACAGGGTTGGCCTATGGCTACACCTTC
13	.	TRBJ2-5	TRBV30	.	CAWSGTGQETQYF	TGTGCCTGGAGTGGAACAGGACAAGAGACCCAGTACTTC
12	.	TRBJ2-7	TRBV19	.	CASSMDTEEQYF	TGTGCCAGTAGTATGGACACTGAAGAGCAGTACTTC
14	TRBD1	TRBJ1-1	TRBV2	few	CASRERQGSTEAFF	TGTGCCAGCAGGGAAAGACAGGGTAGCACTGAAGCTTTCTTT
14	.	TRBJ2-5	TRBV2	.	CASSVSGLRETQYF	TGTGCCAGCAGTGTTTCGGGGTTGCGGGAGACCCAGTACTTC
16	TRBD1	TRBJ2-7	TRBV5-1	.	CASSSFGTGGSYEQYF	TGCGCCAGCAGCTCGTTCGGGACAGGGGGCTCCTACGAGCAGTACTTC
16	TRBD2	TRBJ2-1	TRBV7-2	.	CASSLGLAGGQYEQFF	TGTGCCAGCAGCTTAGGGCTAGCGGGGGGGCAGTATGAGCAGTTCTTC
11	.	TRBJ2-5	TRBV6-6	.	CASSHKETQYF	TGTGCCAGCAGTCATAAAGAGACCCAGTACTTC
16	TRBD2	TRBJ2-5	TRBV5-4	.	CASSFLAGGNQETQYF	TGTGCCAGCAGCTTTCTAGCGGGGGGGAATCAAGAGACCCAGTACTTC
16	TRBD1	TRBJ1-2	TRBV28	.	CASSSPRGQPNYGYTF	TGTGCCAGCAGTTCCCCAAGGGGACAGCCTAACTATGGCTACACCTTC
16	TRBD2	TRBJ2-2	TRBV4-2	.	CASSQVSGGADGELFF	TGTGCCAGCAGCCAAGTCAGCGGGGGGGCCGACGGGGAGCTGTTTTTT
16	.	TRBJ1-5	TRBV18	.	CASSPRGFDSNQPQHF	TGTGCCAGCTCACCCAGGGGTTTCGATAGCAATCAGCCCCAGCATTTT
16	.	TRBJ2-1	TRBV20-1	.	CSASDLLAGGNNEQFF	TGCAGTGCTAGTGACTTACTAGCTGGCGGTAACAATGAGCAGTTCTTC
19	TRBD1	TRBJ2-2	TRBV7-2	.	CASTPTWPDRAPLGGELFF	TGTGCCAGCACCCCGACCTGGCCCGACAGGGCCCCCTTGGGCGGGGAGCTGTTTTTT
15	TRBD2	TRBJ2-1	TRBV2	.	CASTLLAGPYNEQFF	TGTGCCAGCACCCTCCTAGCGGGCCCTTACAATGAGCAGTTCTTC
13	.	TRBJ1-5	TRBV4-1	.	CASSQEGVQPQHF	TGCGCCAGCAGCCAAGAAGGGGTTCAGCCCCAGCATTTT
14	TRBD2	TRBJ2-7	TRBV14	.	CASSLGGGAYEQYF	TGTGCCAGCAGCCTGGGCGGGGGGGCCTACGAGCAGTACTTC
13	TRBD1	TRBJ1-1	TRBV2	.	CASREDRGTEAFF	TGTGCCAGCAGGGAGGACAGGGGCACTGAAGCTTTCTTT
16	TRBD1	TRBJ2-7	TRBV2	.	CASNTVSGTGDHEQYF	TGTGCCAGCAACACCGTTTCCGGGACAGGGGACCACGAGCAGTACTTC
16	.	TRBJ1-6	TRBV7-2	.	CASNNPWEDNRSPLHF	TGTGCCAGCAACAACCCGTGGGAGGATAATAGGTCACCCCTCCACTTT
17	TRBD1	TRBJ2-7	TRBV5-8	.	CASSVRRRGSASYEQYF	TGTGCCAGCAGCGTCCGTCGCAGGGGGTCCGCCTCCTACGAGCAGTACTTC
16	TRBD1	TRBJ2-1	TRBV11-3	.	CASSRGGQGVGNEQFF	TGTGCCAGCAGCCGGGGGGGACAGGGGGTAGGAAATGAGCAGTTCTTC
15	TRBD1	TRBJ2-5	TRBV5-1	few	CASSLGDSLWETQYF	TGCGCCAGCAGCTTGGGGGACAGCTTGTGGGAGACCCAGTACTTC
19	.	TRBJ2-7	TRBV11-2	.	CASSFQPPYRTRVRDEQYF	TGTGCCAGCAGCTTCCAACCACCCTATCGGACACGAGTAAGGGACGAGCAGTACTTC
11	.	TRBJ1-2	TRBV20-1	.	CSGAEGGGYTF	TGCAGTGGGGCGGAGGGGGGGGGCTACACCTTC
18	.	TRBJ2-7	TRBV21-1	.	CASSKGLQGTSTSYEQYF	TGTGCCAGCAGCAAAGGGCTACAGGGGACCTCGACCTCCTACGAGCAGTACTTC
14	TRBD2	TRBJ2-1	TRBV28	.	CASSPRTSGDEQFF	TGTGCCAGCAGTCCAAGGACTAGCGGCGATGAGCAGTTCTTC
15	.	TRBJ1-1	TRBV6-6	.	CASIFNRDGGTEAFF	TGTGCCAGCATCTTTAACAGGGATGGGGGCACTGAAGCTTTCTTT
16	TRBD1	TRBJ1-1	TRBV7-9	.	CASSTTHRDREVGAFF	TGTGCCAGCAGCACGACCCACCGGGACAGGGAGGTTGGAGCTTTCTTT
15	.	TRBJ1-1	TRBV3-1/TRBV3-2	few	CASSQRTGNSAEAFF	TGTGCCAGCAGCCAACGGACTGGTAACAGCGCTGAAGCTTTCTTT
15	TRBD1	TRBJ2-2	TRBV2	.	CASKKGTENTGELFF	TGTGCCAGCAAGAAAGGGACAGAAAACACCGGGGAGCTGTTTTTT